Below, 21 T cell receptor beta chains from the same sample are listed, as sequenced in a study of CD8+CD57+ T cells in acquired aplastic anemia (dated 2018 in TCRdb). Sequencing instrument: Illumina HiSeq 2000. Profiling of TCR beta VDJ combinations and CDR3 sequences used genomic DNA as the template. Clones were called with MiXCR by TCRdb after fastp trimmed the public reads at Q25, and only in-frame beta chains were retained. Rows with one shared CDR3 protein collapse into an entry with the most common genes and DNA. Here the sample has 150,000 to 200,000 distinct CDR3 sequences; roughly half occur a single time. The ten largest make up around a tenth of the sample. Flow cytometry had shown CD8+CD57+ cell expansion in the patients selected for sequencing. Input material: sorted CD4+, CD8+, or CD8+CD57+ T cells (not recorded which) from PBMCs. The source is a human donor with aplastic anemia.

This clonotype was counted only a few times. This rearrangement joins TRBV6-1 to TRBJ1-2, with 12 bases that match TRBD1. CDR1 and CDR2 (germline): MNHNS, SASEGT. CDR3 size: 16 residues. V was clipped by 7 bases and J by 3 bases; unmatched bases: 9. The CDR3: CASIRDRGLSDYGYTF. The CDR3 coding sequence is TGTGCCAGCATTAGGGACAGGGGGCTCTCAGACTATGGCTACACCTTC.

This sequence joins TRBV6-1 and TRBJ1-2; TRBD1 might be the D (6 bases). Germline lookup yields CDR1 MNHNS and CDR2 SASEGT. CDR3 length: 11 amino acids. V was trimmed by 7 bases and J by 4 bases, leaving 7 bases between them. DNA for the CDR3: TGTGCCAGCAAGACAGGCTATGGCTACACCTTC. Amino acids: CASKTGYGYTF.

Points on this clonotype: Compared with germline, one end of the junction differs, possibly owing to a read error. This chain connects TRBV2 to TRBJ1-5; 9 nucleotides line up with TRBD1. Per germline, CDR1 SNHLY and CDR2 FYNNEI. There are 14 residues in the CDR3. The CDR3 sequence is CASSVGTGRQPRHF. The CDR3, as DNA: TGTGCCAGCAGTGTTGGGACAGGGCGACAGCCCCGGCATTTT.

The chain links TRBV29-1 to TRBJ2-7; a possible D gene is TRBD1 (6 bases). The J call may be wrong; the DNA end is better matched by TRBJ2-5. This CDR3 has 15 amino acids. CDR1 and CDR2 from the germline V gene are SQVTM and ANQGSEA. CDR3 sequence reads: CSVEGSDSLQETQYF. CDR3 nucleotide sequence: TGCAGCGTTGAGGGTTCGGACAGTCTACAAGAGACCCAGTACTTC.

The rearrangement joins TRBV5-1 to TRBJ2-1; 7 nucleotides line up with TRBD2. Germline V gene lookup returns CDR1 SGHRS and CDR2 YFSETQ. Losses at the gene ends were 5 bases for V and 5 bases for J; bases not matched to a gene: 10. The CDR3 runs to 15 residues. CDR3 protein: CASREEGGPNNEQFF. The DNA of the CDR3 is TGCGCCAGCAGGGAGGAGGGAGGGCCCAACAATGAGCAGTTCTTC.

This clonotype came up once. This may be a read error: a much more frequent sequence differs by one nucleotide. The J gene is TRBJ2-5, the V gene TRBV11-3; TRBD1 agrees at 9 bases. The CDR3 extends over 15 amino acids. Per the germline V gene, CDR1 is SGHNT and CDR2 is YENEEA. The CDR3 DNA follows: TGTGCCAACAGCAGATACAGGGGGCGCGGGGAGACCCAGTACTTC. It is translated as CANSRYRGRGETQYF.

This clonotype was seen repeatedly, ten times or more. V is TRBV5-5 and J is TRBJ1-4; D perhaps matches TRBD1 (6 bases). The germline CDR1 and CDR2 sequences are SGHKS and YYEKEE (reference sequence). V was cut by 5 bases and J by 10 bases, with 18 bases left in between. The CDR3 loop spans 14 amino acids. As DNA, the CDR3 is TGTGCCAGCAGTTTCGGACGAGAAGGGGGAAAACTGTTTTTT. Protein product: CASSFGREGGKLFF.

A few counts support this clonotype. V usage is TRBV15 and J usage is TRBJ1-6; D is undetermined. Germline CDR1 and CDR2: LNHNV and YYDKDF (reference sequence). With 4 bases removed from V and 3 bases from J, the gap between germline ends came to 7 bases. The CDR3 consists of 14 residues. The CDR3 protein is CATSTGFYNSPLHF. The CDR3 bases are TGTGCCACCAGCACAGGATTCTATAATTCACCCCTCCACTTT.

Ten or more counts support this clonotype. This rearrangement joins TRBV5-6 to TRBJ2-7; 8 bases are a match to TRBD2. This CDR3 comprises 14 residues. The germline CDR1 and CDR2 sequences are SGHDT and YYEEEE. Losses at the gene ends were 4 bases for V and 6 bases for J; bases not matched to a gene: 9. The CDR3, as DNA: TGTGCCAGCAGCCTTTTAGCGGGACCATTCGAGCAGTACTTC. This codes for CASSLLAGPFEQYF.

This clonotype occurred many times. The gene calls are TRBV24-1 and TRBJ1-4; 9 positions agree with TRBD1. Germline CDR1 is KGHDR and CDR2 is SFDVKD. The CDR3 is 15 residues long. V lost 3 bases to trimming and J lost 5 bases; unmatched junction nucleotides: 3. The CDR3 reads CATSDPGQGNEKLFF. Written as DNA, the CDR3 is TGTGCCACCAGTGATCCGGGACAGGGCAATGAAAAACTGTTTTTT.

Note on this clonotype: A read error may account for a junction end that differs from germline. V is TRBV5-1 and J is TRBJ2-7, with TRBD2 as a possible D gene (6 bases). Germline CDR1 is SGHRS and CDR2 is YFSETQ. This CDR3 has 13 amino acids. CDR3: CASSLGASREQHF. As DNA, the CDR3 is TGCGCCAGCAGCTTGGGTGCCTCCCGGGAGCAGCACTTC.

This rearrangement joins TRBV5-1 to TRBJ2-7; no clear D gene. Trimming pared 4 bases from V and 7 bases from J, leaving 9 bases between. Germline CDR1 reads SGHRS; CDR2 reads YFSETQ. The CDR3 is 11 amino acids. The CDR3 sequence is CASSPGEEQYF. The CDR3 coding sequence is TGCGCCAGCAGCCCTGGGGAAGAGCAGTACTTC.

Worth noting for this clonotype: A much bigger clone sits one base away, suggesting this may be a read error. The J gene is TRBJ1-6, the V gene TRBV10-2; the match to TRBD1 covers 7 bases. The CDR3 runs 14 residues. Germline-derived CDR1 and CDR2 are WSHSY and SAAADI. CDR3 sequence (DNA): TGTGCCAGCAGCAACCGGGACAGCGATTCACCCCCCCACTTT. It specifies CASSNRDSDSPPHF.

A note on this clonotype: No conserved phenylalanine or tryptophan ends this CDR3, so it is likely a read error. The CDR3 region is CARRGDRETQYC. The CDR3 DNA reads TGTGCCAGAAGGGGGGACAGAGAGACCCAGTACTGC. The chain has TRBV2 and TRBJ2-5; tentative D call: TRBD1 (7 bases). The CDR3 spans 12 residues. V was trimmed by 9 bases and J by 4 bases, leaving 12 bases between them. CDR1 is SNHLY and CDR2 is FYNNEI in the germline V gene.

This chain connects TRBV29-1 to TRBJ1-1; D possibly corresponds to TRBD1 (6 bases). Germline CDR1 is SQVTM and CDR2 is ANQGSEA. The CDR3 totals 13 residues. V lost 6 bases and J 1 base, leaving 12 bases between the germline ends. The CDR3 nucleotides are TGCAGCGTACCCGGACAGCCGAACACTGAAGCTTTCTTT. Its translation: CSVPGQPNTEAFF.

This clonotype was detected only a few times. The chain is built from TRBV10-3 and TRBJ1-1; 7 bases are shared with TRBD1. Germline V lookup: CDR1 ENHRY, CDR2 SYGVKD. The CDR3 runs to 12 residues. J lost 12 bases, V lost 2 bases, and 6 bases had no gene match. Here the CDR3 reads CAISEDDRDPFF. The CDR3 nucleotides read TGTGCCATCAGTGAGGACGACAGGGATCCTTTCTTT.

CDR3 coding DNA: TGTGCCAGCAGCTTAGAGTGGGGGTCGGGCTATGGCTACACCTTC. It encodes CASSLEWGSGYGYTF. V gene TRBV11-2 combines with J gene TRBJ1-2; the D gene is possibly TRBD1 (5 bases). Trimming removed 0 bases from V and 4 bases from J, with 12 bases in between. From germline, CDR1 is SGHAT and CDR2 FQNNGV. This CDR3 region has 15 residues.

This chain links TRBV20-1 with TRBJ2-2; possibly TRBD2 for D (5 bases). CDR3 length equals 13 residues. Trimming left V 1 base short and J 4 bases short, with 7 bases between. The V gene's germline CDR1 is DFQATT and CDR2 SNEGSKA (reference sequence). The CDR3 loop is CSARVAGTGELFF. Written as DNA, the CDR3 is TGCAGTGCTAGAGTTGCGGGCACCGGGGAGCTGTTTTTT.

The table lists this clonotype with a few counts. V gene TRBV10-3 combines with J gene TRBJ2-5; 8 bases line up with TRBD2. Trimming at V came to 6 bases and at J to 7 bases, leaving 4 bases not matched to a gene. Germline lookup yields CDR1 ENHRY and CDR2 SYGVKD. The CDR3 runs 12 residues. CDR3 residues: CAISSAGGTQYF. The CDR3 nucleotides are TGTGCCATCAGCTCCGCGGGAGGGACCCAGTACTTC.

As for this clonotype: A read error may explain this, as a much larger clone is one base away. The CDR3 is CASSVTGNTNEQLF. As DNA, the CDR3 is TGTGCCAGCAGTGTGACAGGGAATACGAATGAGCAGCTCTTC. The V call is TRBV10-3, the J call TRBJ2-1, with TRBD1 matching 7 bases. The germline V gene encodes CDR1 ENHRY and CDR2 SYGVKD. CDR3 length: 14 residues.

This clonotype has just one count. The V call is TRBV7-4, the J call TRBJ1-2; TRBD1 aligns across 8 bases. Trimming at V came to 11 bases and at J to 8 bases, leaving 22 bases not matched to a gene. The V gene's germline CDR1 is SGHVT and CDR2 SQSDAQ. This CDR3 spans 16 amino acids. Written as DNA, the CDR3 is TGTGCCTGGACCCAGACAGGGGCGCCGGGTTTGAGGGGCTACACCTTC. It translates to CAWTQTGAPGLRGYTF.